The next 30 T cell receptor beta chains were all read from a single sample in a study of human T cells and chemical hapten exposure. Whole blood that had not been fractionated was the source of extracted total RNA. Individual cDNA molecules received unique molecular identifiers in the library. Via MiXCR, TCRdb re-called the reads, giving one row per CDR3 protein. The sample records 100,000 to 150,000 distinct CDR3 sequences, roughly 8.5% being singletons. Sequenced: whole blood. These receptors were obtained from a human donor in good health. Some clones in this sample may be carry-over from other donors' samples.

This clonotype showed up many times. The CDR3 protein is CASSLGQGGEQYF. CDR3 bases: TGCGCCAGCAGCCTCGGACAGGGAGGCGAGCAGTACTTC. The V and J genes are TRBV5-1 and TRBJ2-7, with TRBD1 identical over 8 bases. This CDR3 spans 13 amino acids. After removal of 4 bases from V and 6 bases from J, the junction contained 6 bases not matched to a gene. CDR1 is SGHRS, CDR2 YFSETQ, per germline.

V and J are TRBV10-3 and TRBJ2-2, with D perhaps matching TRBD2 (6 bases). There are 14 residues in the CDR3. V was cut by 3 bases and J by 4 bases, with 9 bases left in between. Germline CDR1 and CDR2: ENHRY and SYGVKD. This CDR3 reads CAISEGGVTGELFF. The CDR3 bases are TGTGCCATCAGTGAAGGCGGGGTCACCGGGGAGCTGTTTTTT.

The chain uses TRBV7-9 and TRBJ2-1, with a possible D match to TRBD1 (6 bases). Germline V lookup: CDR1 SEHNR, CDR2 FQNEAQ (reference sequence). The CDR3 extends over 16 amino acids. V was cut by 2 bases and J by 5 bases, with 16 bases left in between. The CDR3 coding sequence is TGTGCCAGCAGCTTACAGGGGAACGGTGTCGACAATGAGCAGTTCTTC. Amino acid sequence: CASSLQGNGVDNEQFF.

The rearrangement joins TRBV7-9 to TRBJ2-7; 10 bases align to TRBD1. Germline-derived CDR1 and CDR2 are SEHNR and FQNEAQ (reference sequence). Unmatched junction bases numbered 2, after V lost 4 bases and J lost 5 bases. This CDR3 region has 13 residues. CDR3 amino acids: CASSSGTGDEQYF. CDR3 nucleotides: TGTGCCAGCAGCTCCGGGACAGGGGACGAGCAGTACTTC. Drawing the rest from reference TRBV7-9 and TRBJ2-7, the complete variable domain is DTGVSQNPRHKITKRGQNVTFRCDPISEHNRLYWYRQTLGQGPEFLTYFQNEAQLEKSRLLSDRFSAERPKGSFSTLEIQRTEQGDSAMYLCASSSGTGDEQYFGPGTRLTVT.

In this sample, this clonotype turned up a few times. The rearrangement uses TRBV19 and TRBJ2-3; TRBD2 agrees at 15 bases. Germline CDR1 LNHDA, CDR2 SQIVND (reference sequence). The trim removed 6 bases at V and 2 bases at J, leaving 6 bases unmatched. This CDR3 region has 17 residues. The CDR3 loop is CASSPGLAGGDTDTQYF. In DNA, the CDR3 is TGTGCCAGTAGCCCCGGACTAGCGGGGGGGGACACAGATACGCAGTATTTT.

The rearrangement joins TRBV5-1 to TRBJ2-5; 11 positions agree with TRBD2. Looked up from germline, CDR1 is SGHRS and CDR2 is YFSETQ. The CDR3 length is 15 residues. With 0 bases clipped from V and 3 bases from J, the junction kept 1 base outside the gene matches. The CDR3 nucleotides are TGCGCCAGCAGCTTGGCGACTAGCGGGGAAGAGACCCAGTACTTC. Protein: CASSLATSGEETQYF.

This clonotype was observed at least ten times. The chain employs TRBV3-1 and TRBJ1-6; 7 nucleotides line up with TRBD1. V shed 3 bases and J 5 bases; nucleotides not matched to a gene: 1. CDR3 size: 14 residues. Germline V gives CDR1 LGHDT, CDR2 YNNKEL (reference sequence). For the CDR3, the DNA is TGTGCCAGCAGCCAGCAGGGGGATAATTCACCCCTCCACTTT. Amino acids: CASSQQGDNSPLHF.

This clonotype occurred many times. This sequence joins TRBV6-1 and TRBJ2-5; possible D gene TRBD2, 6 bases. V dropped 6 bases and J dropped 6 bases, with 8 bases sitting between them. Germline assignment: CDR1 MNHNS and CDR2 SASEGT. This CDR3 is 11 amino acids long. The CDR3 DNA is TGTGCCAGCAGGGCGGGAAAGACCCAGTACTTC. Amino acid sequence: CASRAGKTQYF.

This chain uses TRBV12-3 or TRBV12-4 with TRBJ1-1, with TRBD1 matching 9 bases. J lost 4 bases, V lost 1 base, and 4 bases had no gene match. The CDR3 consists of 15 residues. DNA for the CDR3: TGTGCCAGCAGTTTAGACAGGGGGCCGGTCACTGAAGCTTTCTTT. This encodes CASSLDRGPVTEAFF.

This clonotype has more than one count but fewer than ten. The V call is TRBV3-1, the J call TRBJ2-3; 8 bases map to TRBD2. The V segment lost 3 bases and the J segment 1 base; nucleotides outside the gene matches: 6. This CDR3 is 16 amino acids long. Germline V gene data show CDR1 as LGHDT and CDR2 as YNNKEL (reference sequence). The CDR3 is CASSQKLAVGTDTQYF. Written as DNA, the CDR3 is TGTGCCAGCAGCCAGAAACTAGCGGTGGGCACAGATACGCAGTATTTT.

Here the CDR3 DNA reads TGTGCCAGCACCCATGTCCAGACAGGGGTCAATGAGCAGTTCTTC. Its protein is CASTHVQTGVNEQFF. This chain links TRBV6-6 with TRBJ2-1; TRBD1 agrees at 8 bases. Germline V gene data show CDR1 as MNHNY and CDR2 as SVGAGI (reference sequence). The length of the CDR3 is 15 residues. V lost 7 bases and J lost 6; bases outside the gene matches: 11.

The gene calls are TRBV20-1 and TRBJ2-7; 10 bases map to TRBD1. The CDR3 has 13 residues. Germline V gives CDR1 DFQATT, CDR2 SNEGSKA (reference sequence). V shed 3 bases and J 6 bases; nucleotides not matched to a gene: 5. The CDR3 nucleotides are TGCAGTGCTAGTCGGGACAGGGGTTCCGAGCAGTACTTC. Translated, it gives CSASRDRGSEQYF.

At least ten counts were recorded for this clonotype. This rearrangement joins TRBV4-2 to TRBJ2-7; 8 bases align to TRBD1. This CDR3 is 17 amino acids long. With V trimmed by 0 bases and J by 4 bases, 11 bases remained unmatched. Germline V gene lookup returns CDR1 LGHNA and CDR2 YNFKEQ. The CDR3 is CASSQDGPGQVGYEQYF. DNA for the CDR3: TGTGCCAGCAGCCAAGATGGTCCGGGACAGGTGGGATACGAGCAGTACTTC.

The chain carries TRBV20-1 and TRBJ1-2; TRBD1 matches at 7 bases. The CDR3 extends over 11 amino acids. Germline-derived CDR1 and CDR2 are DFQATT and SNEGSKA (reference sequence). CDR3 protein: CSYRGNYGYTF. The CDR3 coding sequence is TGCAGCTACAGGGGTAACTATGGCTACACCTTC.

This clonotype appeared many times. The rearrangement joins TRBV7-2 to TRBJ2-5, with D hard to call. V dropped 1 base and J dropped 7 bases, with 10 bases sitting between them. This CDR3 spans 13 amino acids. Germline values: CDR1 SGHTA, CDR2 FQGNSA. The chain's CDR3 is CASSLDGPATQYF. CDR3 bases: TGTGCCAGCAGCTTAGATGGCCCCGCGACCCAGTACTTC.

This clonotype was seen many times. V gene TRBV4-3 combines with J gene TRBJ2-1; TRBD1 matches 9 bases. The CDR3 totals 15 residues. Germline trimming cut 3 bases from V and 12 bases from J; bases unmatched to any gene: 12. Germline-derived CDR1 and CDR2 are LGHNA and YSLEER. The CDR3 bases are TGCGCCAGCAGCCATTCACCGGGACAGGGTTTTGGGCAGTTCTTC. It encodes CASSHSPGQGFGQFF.

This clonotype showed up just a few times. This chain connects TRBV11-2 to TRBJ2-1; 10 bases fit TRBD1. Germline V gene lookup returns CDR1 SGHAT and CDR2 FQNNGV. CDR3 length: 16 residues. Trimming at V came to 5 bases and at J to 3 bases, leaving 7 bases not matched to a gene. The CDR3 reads CASSPLTGGDYNEQFF. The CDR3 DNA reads TGTGCCAGCAGCCCCCTGACAGGGGGCGACTACAATGAGCAGTTCTTC.

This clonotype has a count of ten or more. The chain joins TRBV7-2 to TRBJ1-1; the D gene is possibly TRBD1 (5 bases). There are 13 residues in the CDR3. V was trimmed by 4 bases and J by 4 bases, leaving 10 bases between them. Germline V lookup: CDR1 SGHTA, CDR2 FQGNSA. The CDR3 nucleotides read TGTGCCAGCAGCTCCGACAGAGGCACTGAAGCTTTCTTT. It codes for CASSSDRGTEAFF.

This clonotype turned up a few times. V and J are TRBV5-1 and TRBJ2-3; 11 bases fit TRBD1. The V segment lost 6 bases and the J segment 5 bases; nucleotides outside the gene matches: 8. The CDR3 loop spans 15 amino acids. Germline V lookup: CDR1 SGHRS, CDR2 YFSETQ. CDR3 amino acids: CASTAGQGAEDTQYF. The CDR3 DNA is TGCGCCAGCACGGCCGGACAGGGGGCAGAAGATACGCAGTATTTT. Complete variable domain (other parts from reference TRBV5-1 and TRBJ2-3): KAGVTQTPRYLIKTRGQQVTLSCSPISGHRSVSWYQQTPGQGLQFLFEYFSETQRNKGNFPGRFSGRQFSNSRSEMNVSTLELGDSALYLCASTAGQGAEDTQYFGPGTRLTVL.

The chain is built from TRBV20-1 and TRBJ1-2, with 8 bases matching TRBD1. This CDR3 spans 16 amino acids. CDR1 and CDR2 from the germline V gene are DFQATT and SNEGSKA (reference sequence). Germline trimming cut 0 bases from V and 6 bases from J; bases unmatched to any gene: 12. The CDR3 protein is CSARDHRTGSVHGYTF. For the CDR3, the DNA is TGCAGTGCTAGAGATCACCGGACAGGGTCAGTTCATGGCTACACCTTC.

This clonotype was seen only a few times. CDR3 region: CASSLRTGNQETQYF. DNA of the CDR3: TGTGCCAGCAGCCTGAGGACGGGGAACCAAGAGACCCAGTACTTC. The V and J genes are TRBV7-9 and TRBJ2-5; tentative D call: TRBD2 (5 bases). Deletions cut 5 bases from V and 0 bases from J, with 13 bases between. The CDR3 is 15 amino acids. Germline CDR1 and CDR2: SEHNR and FQNEAQ (reference sequence).

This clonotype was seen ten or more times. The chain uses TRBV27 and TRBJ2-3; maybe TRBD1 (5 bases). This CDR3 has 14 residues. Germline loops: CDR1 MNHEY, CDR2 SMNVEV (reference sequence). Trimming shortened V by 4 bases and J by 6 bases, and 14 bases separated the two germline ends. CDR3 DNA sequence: TGTGCCAGCAGTTCACAGGTATCGGCGGATACGCAGTATTTT. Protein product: CASSSQVSADTQYF.

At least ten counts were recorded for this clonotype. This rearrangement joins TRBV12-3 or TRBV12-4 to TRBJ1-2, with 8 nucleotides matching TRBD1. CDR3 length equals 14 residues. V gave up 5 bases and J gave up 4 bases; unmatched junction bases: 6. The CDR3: CASSKPGGAYGYTF. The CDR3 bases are TGTGCCAGCAGTAAACCAGGGGGCGCCTATGGCTACACCTTC.

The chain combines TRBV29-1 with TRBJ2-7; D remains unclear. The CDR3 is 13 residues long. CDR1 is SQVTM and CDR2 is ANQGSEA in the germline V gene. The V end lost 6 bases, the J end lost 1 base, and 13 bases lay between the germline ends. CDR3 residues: CSVLPDHSYEQYF. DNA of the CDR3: TGCAGCGTCCTCCCGGACCATTCCTACGAGCAGTACTTC.

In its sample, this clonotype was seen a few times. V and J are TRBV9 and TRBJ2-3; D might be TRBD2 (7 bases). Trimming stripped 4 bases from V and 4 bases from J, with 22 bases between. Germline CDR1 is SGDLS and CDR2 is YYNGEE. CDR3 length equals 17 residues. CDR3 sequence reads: CASSPRGGAREADTQYF. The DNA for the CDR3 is TGTGCCAGCAGCCCGAGGGGGGGGGCCAGGGAAGCAGATACGCAGTATTTT.

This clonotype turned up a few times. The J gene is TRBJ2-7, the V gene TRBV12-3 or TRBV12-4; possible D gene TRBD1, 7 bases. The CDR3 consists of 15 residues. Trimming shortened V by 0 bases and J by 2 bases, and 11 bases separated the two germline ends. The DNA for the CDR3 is TGTGCCAGCAGTTTAGCCTCAGGGGGGACCTACGAGCAGTACTTC. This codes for CASSLASGGTYEQYF.

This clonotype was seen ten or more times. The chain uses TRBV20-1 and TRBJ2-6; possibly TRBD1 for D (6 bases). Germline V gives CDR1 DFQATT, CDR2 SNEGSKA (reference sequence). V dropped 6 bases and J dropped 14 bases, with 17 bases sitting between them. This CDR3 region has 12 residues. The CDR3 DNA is TGCAGTGCGATGACAGGCCCCTTCCTCCTGACTTTC. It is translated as CSAMTGPFLLTF.

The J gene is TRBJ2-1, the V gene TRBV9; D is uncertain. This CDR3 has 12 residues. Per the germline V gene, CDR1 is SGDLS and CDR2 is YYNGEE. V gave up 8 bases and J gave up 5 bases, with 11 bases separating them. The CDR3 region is CASQMLNNEQFF. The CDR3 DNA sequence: TGTGCCAGTCAGATGCTAAACAATGAGCAGTTCTTC.

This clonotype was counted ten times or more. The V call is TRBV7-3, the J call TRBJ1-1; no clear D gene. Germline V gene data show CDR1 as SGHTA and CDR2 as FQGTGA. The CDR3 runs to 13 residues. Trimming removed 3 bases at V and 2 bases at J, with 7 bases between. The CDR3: CASSLNSNTEAFF. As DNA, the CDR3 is TGTGCCAGCAGCTTGAACAGTAACACTGAAGCTTTCTTT. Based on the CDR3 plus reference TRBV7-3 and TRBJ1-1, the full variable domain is GAGVSQTPSNKVTEKGKYVELRCDPISGHTALYWYRQSLGQGPEFLIYFQGTGAADDSGLPNDRFFAVRPEGSVSTLKIQRTERGDSAVYLCASSLNSNTEAFFGQGTRLTVV.

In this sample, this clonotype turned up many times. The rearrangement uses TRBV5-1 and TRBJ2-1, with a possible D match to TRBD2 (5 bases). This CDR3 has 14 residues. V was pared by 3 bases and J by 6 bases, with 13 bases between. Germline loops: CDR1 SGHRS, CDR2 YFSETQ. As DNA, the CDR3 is TGCGCCAGCAGCTCAGGAGGCGTTAGCAATGAGCAGTTCTTC. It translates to CASSSGGVSNEQFF. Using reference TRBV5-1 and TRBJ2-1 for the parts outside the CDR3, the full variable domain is KAGVTQTPRYLIKTRGQQVTLSCSPISGHRSVSWYQQTPGQGLQFLFEYFSETQRNKGNFPGRFSGRQFSNSRSEMNVSTLELGDSALYLCASSSGGVSNEQFFGPGTRLTVL.